This T cell receptor (beta chain) is from a study of blood T cell repertoires in COVID-19. As for the study in general: The United States, Italy and Spain were the sources of the acute and convalescent COVID-19 samples. The analysed material was cDNA or gDNA that came from T cells, B-cell-depleted T cells, or PBMCs.

Authors' processing steps: Reference gene primer amplification in the assay estimated nucleated cell counts. Produced via immunoSEQ multiplex PCR; TCRdb's table is partial and in-frame only. That table supplies the V and J calls and clone size; D and trimming were determined from the DNA. The sample holds more than 300,000 clones, 87% seen once. Deletions cut 0 bases from V and 4 bases from J, with 16 bases between. Germline loops: CDR1 SGHDT, CDR2 YYEEEE. This CDR3 is 16 amino acids long. Seattle's enrolled individuals joined amid active infection and were then monitored longitudinally. The chain carries TRBV5-6 and TRBJ2-5, with TRBD1 as a possible D gene (6 bases). The sequence came from a woman in her forties or fifties with COVID-19, enrolled during active disease. The sequencing input was peripheral blood. CDR3 sequence (DNA): TGTGCCAGCAGCTTGGAACAGGGTGTCGGTGGAGAGACCCAGTACTTC. It codes for CASSLEQGVGGETQYF.